Shown below are 9 T cell receptor beta chains from a single sample sequenced in a study of cytomegalovirus exposure and HLA in healthy donors. Use of 60 Vbeta and 13 Jbeta primers characterized the PCR. Some clones are missing from TCRdb's copy, which holds only in-frame ones; the method was immunoSEQ multiplex PCR. The sample shows some 210,000 clones, roughly 81% of them seen only once. Sequencing used PBMCs. These receptors originate from a woman aged 25 to 45 in good health and CMV-seropositive.

The chain recombines TRBV5-8 with TRBJ1-1; the match to TRBD1 covers 11 bases. Germline CDR1 SGHTS, CDR2 YDEGEE. This CDR3 comprises 13 residues. V shed 4 bases and J 10 bases; nucleotides not matched to a gene: 6. The CDR3 DNA reads as TGTGCCAGCAGCCAGGACAGGGGGCGAGGAGCTTTCTTT. The encoded protein is CASSQDRGRGAFF.

The chain employs TRBV7-2 and TRBJ2-3; 8 bases are a match to TRBD2. Per the germline V gene, CDR1 is SGHTA and CDR2 is FQGNSA. With V trimmed by 1 base and J by 3 bases, 6 bases remained unmatched. CDR3 length equals 16 residues. DNA of the CDR3: TGTGCCAGCAGCTTAGAACGGGAGGGCCCGACAGATACGCAGTATTTT. Protein: CASSLEREGPTDTQYF.

The chain joins TRBV6-6 to TRBJ2-2; D unclear. V shed 6 bases and J shed 4 bases, with 6 bases lying between them. CDR1 MNHNY and CDR2 SVGAGI come from the germline V gene (reference sequence). This CDR3 contains 12 residues. The CDR3 spells CASSPGTGELFF. The CDR3 bases are TGTGCCAGCAGCCCGGGCACCGGGGAGCTGTTTTTT.

In this sample, this clone turned up once. V and J are TRBV9 and TRBJ1-1, with D possibly matching TRBD1 (5 bases). With 3 bases removed from V and 11 bases from J, the gap between germline ends came to 17 bases. Germline loops: CDR1 SGDLS, CDR2 YYNGEE. The CDR3 spans 13 residues. CDR3 sequence reads: CASSAGSGMVAFF. The CDR3, as DNA: TGTGCCAGCAGCGCCGGCTCAGGGATGGTCGCTTTCTTT.

The chain uses TRBV28 and TRBJ1-3, with D possibly being TRBD1 (5 bases). V lost 1 base, J lost 8 bases, and 6 bases lay in between. The CDR3 covers 12 residues. Per germline, CDR1 MDHEN and CDR2 SYDVKM. Here the CDR3 reads CASSLSGDTIYF. In DNA, the CDR3 is TGTGCCAGCAGTTTATCGGGGGACACCATATATTTT.

The CDR3 here is CAITKSEGRSYEQYF. CDR3 sequence (DNA): TGTGCCATCACCAAGTCTGAGGGTCGGTCCTACGAGCAGTACTTC. This rearrangement joins TRBV10-3 to TRBJ2-7; perhaps TRBD2 as D (5 bases). The V end was cut by 7 bases, the J end by 1 base, with 17 bases between. In germline, CDR1 is ENHRY, CDR2 SYGVKD. This CDR3 spans 15 amino acids.

The chain is built from TRBV5-1 and TRBJ2-3; possibly TRBD2 for D (6 bases). Trimming left V 6 bases short and J 2 bases short, with 13 bases between. The germline CDR1 and CDR2 sequences are SGHRS and YFSETQ. This CDR3 has 14 residues. CDR3 loop: CASNTGVATDTQYF. In DNA form, the CDR3 reads TGCGCCAGCAATACGGGAGTGGCCACAGATACGCAGTATTTT.

On this clone: At the DNA level, this CDR3 is encoded by other sequences in the same sample as well. CDR3 protein: CASSPRQGTYEQYF. For the CDR3, the DNA is TGTGCCAGCAGCCCTCGACAGGGGACCTACGAGCAGTACTTC. The genes are TRBV7-2 and TRBJ2-7; 8 bases line up with TRBD1. Unmatched junction bases numbered 5, after V lost 5 bases and J lost 2 bases. In germline, CDR1 is SGHTA, CDR2 FQGNSA. CDR3 length: 14 amino acids.

The J gene is TRBJ1-2, the V gene TRBV28; no firm D call. This CDR3 is 14 amino acids long. Trimming pared 2 bases from V and 0 bases from J, leaving 7 bases between. Looked up from germline, CDR1 is MDHEN and CDR2 is SYDVKM. CDR3 DNA sequence: TGTGCCAGCAGTTTAAAGGGAGCTAACTATGGCTACACCTTC. This translates into CASSLKGANYGYTF.